This TCR beta chain was recovered during a study of CD8 T cells in ankylosing spondylitis. TCRdb re-called the 5' RACE reads through MiXCR, storing one row per CDR3 protein. Among fewer than 750,000 distinct CDR3 sequences, under 20% were seen once, and the ten largest hold about a fifth. General observations from the study: Previous work reported some of these motif variants in the synovial fluid and blood of reactive arthritis. Significant enrichment of disease-linked clones was reportedly seen in matched ankylosing spondylitis synovial fluid. Seemingly characteristic of ankylosing spondylitis blood was a TCR beta motif consisting of roughly 8 highly homologous variants.

J was trimmed by 3 bases and V by 0 bases; bases with no gene match: 7. Germline lookup yields CDR1 LGHNA and CDR2 YNFKEQ. The CDR3 runs to 16 residues. To note about this clonotype: No antigen is known for it.

Source material: blood, either unsorted or a sorted T cell fraction (not recorded which). The V call is TRBV4-2, the J call TRBJ2-5, with 7 positions matching TRBD1. The receptor was isolated from a male donor with ankylosing spondylitis. The CDR3 DNA is TGTGCCAGCAGCCAAGATGCTCCGGACAGGAAAGAGACCCAGTACTTC. It translates to CASSQDAPDRKETQYF.